Following are 17 T cell receptor beta chains from one sample sequenced in a study of blood T cell repertoires in COVID-19. The table came from immunoSEQ multiplex PCR; TCRdb's copy has only in-frame clones and leaves some out. The data show roughly 380,000 clones, about 89% seen once. Sequencing was performed on peripheral blood. The receptor source for this set is a middle-aged woman with COVID-19, enrolled during active disease.

The chain is built from TRBV7-2 and TRBJ2-7; D perhaps matches TRBD2 (5 bases). The germline gives CDR1 SGHTA, CDR2 FQGNSA. CDR3 length: 16 amino acids. V lost 1 base to trimming and J lost 3 bases, with 16 bases between them. The CDR3 nucleotides are TGTGCCAGCAGCTTAGGGTCGGGGTTAGAGAGCTACGAGCAGTACTTC. This encodes CASSLGSGLESYEQYF.

This clone was seen just once. The J gene is TRBJ2-5, the V gene TRBV7-8, with TRBD1 matching over 9 bases. Trimming cost V 5 bases and J 5 bases; bases outside gene matches: 15. Looked up from germline, CDR1 is SGHVS and CDR2 is FQNEAQ. The CDR3 totals 17 residues. The CDR3 reads CASSPRYPGQGRETQYF. CDR3 bases: TGTGCCAGCAGCCCCAGATACCCGGGACAGGGAAGGGAGACCCAGTACTTC. Variable domain in full (rest from reference TRBV7-8 and TRBJ2-5): GAGVSQSPRYKVAKRGQDVALRCDPISGHVSLFWYQQALGQGPEFLTYFQNEAQLDKSGLPSDRFFAERPEGSVSTLKIQRTQQEDSAVYLCASSPRYPGQGRETQYFGPGTRLLVL.

DNA of the CDR3: TGCGCCAGCAGACAAAGGCCCGCCCCCGGGACTAGCGGGAGAGCTGAGCAGTTCTTC. Its translation: CASRQRPAPGTSGRAEQFF. The chain links TRBV5-1 to TRBJ2-1; 14 bases align to TRBD2. Germline V gene data show CDR1 as SGHRS and CDR2 as YFSETQ. Trimming removed 5 bases from V and 9 bases from J; junction bases left unmatched: 19. The CDR3 is 19 residues long.

The chain has TRBV3-1 (or the pseudogene TRBV3-2) and TRBJ1-5, with TRBD1 as a possible D gene (5 bases). Germline CDR1 and CDR2: LGHDT and YNNKEL (reference sequence). CDR3 length equals 14 residues. V lost 5 bases and J 5 bases, leaving 13 bases between the germline ends. The CDR3 spells CASSFQGGHQPQHF. The CDR3 nucleotides are TGTGCCAGCAGCTTCCAGGGTGGACATCAGCCCCAGCATTTT.

The rearrangement uses TRBV12-5 and TRBJ2-5; the match to TRBD1 covers 7 bases. V gave up 5 bases and J gave up 1 base; unmatched junction bases: 10. Germline V gene data show CDR1 as LGHNT and CDR2 as FRNRAP. The CDR3 is 16 residues long. CDR3 sequence (DNA): TGTGCTAGTGGTGGCCCCGGGCAGGGGGTCCAAGAGACCCAGTACTTC. Translated: CASGGPGQGVQETQYF.

CDR3 in DNA: TGTGCCAGCAGTTTAGGGACAGGGCGCTATGGCTACACCTTC. It specifies CASSLGTGRYGYTF. The chain has TRBV27 and TRBJ1-2; TRBD1 agrees at 9 bases. Trimming at V came to 2 bases and at J to 4 bases, leaving 2 bases not matched to a gene. This CDR3 has 14 amino acids. CDR1 and CDR2 from the germline V gene are MNHEY and SMNVEV (reference sequence).

The chain employs TRBV11-3 and TRBJ1-1, with a weak D call TRBD1 (5 bases). The CDR3 is 17 amino acids. CDR1 is SGHNT, CDR2 YENEEA, per germline. V was trimmed by 5 bases and J by 6 bases, leaving 25 bases between them. The CDR3 reads CASSPQTWAGNLPEAFF. The CDR3 DNA follows: TGTGCCAGCAGCCCCCAAACGTGGGCAGGGAACCTCCCTGAAGCTTTCTTT.

This chain links TRBV5-5 with TRBJ1-5, with D possibly matching TRBD1 (5 bases). This CDR3 spans 16 amino acids. Between the trimmed V and J ends, which lost 0 bases and 4 bases, there was a span of 14 bases. Per the germline V gene, CDR1 is SGHKS and CDR2 is YYEKEE (reference sequence). CDR3 region: CASSLGVGGGNQPQHF. CDR3 sequence (DNA): TGTGCCAGCAGCTTGGGCGTGGGGGGAGGGAATCAGCCCCAGCATTTT.

The gene calls are TRBV6-5 and TRBJ1-6, with D maybe TRBD1 (6 bases). Trimming stripped 7 bases from V and 8 bases from J, with 15 bases between. The CDR3 consists of 14 residues. Per germline, CDR1 MNHEY and CDR2 SVGAGI. CDR3: CASTLGGAYSPLHF. CDR3 nucleotides: TGTGCCAGCACTCTCGGGGGGGCGTATTCACCCCTCCACTTT.

This chain uses TRBV27 with TRBJ1-5; 9 positions match TRBD1. The junction had 7 bases not matched to a gene; V was cut back by 7 bases and J by 3 bases. Germline CDR1 is MNHEY and CDR2 is SMNVEV (reference sequence). The CDR3 spans 15 residues. CDR3 in DNA: TGTGCCAGCACCAGACAGGGGGATTCCAATCAGCCCCAGCATTTT. This encodes CASTRQGDSNQPQHF.

This sequence joins TRBV12-5 and TRBJ1-4; D gene unclear. The CDR3 loop spans 13 amino acids. Germline V gene data show CDR1 as LGHNT and CDR2 as FRNRAP. Trimming removed 1 base from V and 7 bases from J, with 7 bases in between. CDR3 sequence: CASGLDSFEKLFF. CDR3 in DNA: TGTGCTAGTGGTTTGGACAGCTTTGAAAAACTGTTTTTT. Together with reference TRBV12-5 and TRBJ1-4, the CDR3 gives the full variable domain: DARVTQTPRHKVTEMGQEVTMRCQPILGHNTVFWYRQTMMQGLELLAYFRNRAPLDDSGMPKDRFSAEMPDATLATLKIQPSEPRDSAVYFCASGLDSFEKLFFGSGTQLSVL.

CDR3 loop: CASSRGAQDRLPEAFF. The DNA for the CDR3 is TGTGCCAGCTCTCGAGGGGCCCAGGACAGGCTACCTGAAGCTTTCTTT. The genes are TRBV18 and TRBJ1-1; TRBD1 matches at 7 bases. The CDR3 consists of 16 residues. V dropped 6 bases and J dropped 6; count of bases not matched to a gene: 16. Looked up from germline, CDR1 is KGHSH and CDR2 is LQKENI. The full variable domain, rest sourced from reference TRBV18 and TRBJ1-1, is NAGVMQNPRHLVRRRGQEARLRCSPMKGHSHVYWYRQLPEEGLKFMVYLQKENIIDESGMPKERFSAEFPKEGPSILRIQQVVRGDSAAYFCASSRGAQDRLPEAFFGQGTRLTVV.

The J gene is TRBJ2-1, the V gene TRBV7-9; possible D gene TRBD2, 5 bases. Germline CDR1 and CDR2: SEHNR and FQNEAQ (reference sequence). Trimming cost V 3 bases and J 9 bases, with 9 bases left between them. The CDR3 extends over 12 amino acids. The CDR3: CASSFSEAEQFF. The CDR3 DNA reads as TGTGCCAGCAGCTTTAGCGAAGCTGAGCAGTTCTTC.

This chain joins TRBV2 and TRBJ2-4; maybe TRBD1 (5 bases). Germline V gene sequence: CDR1 SNHLY, CDR2 FYNNEI. The CDR3 extends over 15 amino acids. V lost 1 base and J 0 bases, leaving 7 bases between the germline ends. The CDR3 DNA follows: TGTGCCAGCAGTGAAGAGACAGCAGCCAAAAACATTCAGTACTTC. Its protein product is CASSEETAAKNIQYF.

This sequence joins TRBV7-8 and TRBJ1-4; a possible D gene is TRBD1 (6 bases). Per the germline V gene, CDR1 is SGHVS and CDR2 is FQNEAQ. V gave up 2 bases and J gave up 6 bases, with 10 bases separating them. The CDR3 is 14 residues long. CDR3 nucleotides: TGTGCCAGCAGCTTAACAGGGACCCATGAAAAACTGTTTTTT. It encodes CASSLTGTHEKLFF.

Of note for this clone: The sample holds other DNA sequences that translate to the same CDR3. The CDR3 spells CASSLGRNTEAFF. The CDR3 DNA reads as TGTGCCAGCAGCTTAGGGAGGAACACTGAAGCTTTCTTT. The rearrangement uses TRBV7-2 and TRBJ1-1; the D is unclear. The germline V and J ends were trimmed by 1 base and 1 base, with 4 bases remaining between them. Per the germline V gene, CDR1 is SGHTA and CDR2 is FQGNSA. This CDR3 has 13 amino acids.

V usage is TRBV27 and J usage is TRBJ2-3; tentative D call: TRBD1 (6 bases). The germline V gene encodes CDR1 MNHEY and CDR2 SMNVEV (reference sequence). The V end lost 4 bases, the J end lost 3 bases, and 23 bases lay between the germline ends. The CDR3 length is 18 residues. CDR3 amino acids: CASSSPILHRDGTDTQYF. CDR3 coding DNA: TGTGCCAGCAGTTCACCCATACTCCACAGGGATGGAACAGATACGCAGTATTTT.